This record concerns one T cell receptor (beta chain) sequence. What it binds is not known. Per the germline V gene, CDR1 is LNHDA and CDR2 is SQIVND (reference sequence). The CDR3 is made up of 14 amino acids. With 5 bases removed from V and 2 bases from J, the gap between germline ends came to 13 bases. This sample is part of a study of OX40 agonist ivuxolimab in advanced cancers. Study information: The study reported partial responses in three patients: one hepatocellular carcinoma, two cutaneous melanoma. Findings and limits, study-wide: Expanded peripheral T cells had an undetermined antigen specificity. The CD4+ and CD8+ T cells in the blood had expanded clonally by week 6 at 0.1 to 3.0 mg/kg.

The data were produced by immunoSEQ multiplex PCR, yet TCRdb's version contains in-frame clones alone and is incomplete. Among around 41,000 clones listed, 80% to 90% were seen once. The chain couples TRBV19 to TRBJ2-7; D perhaps matches TRBD2 (7 bases). The sequencing here drew on CD4+ or CD8+ T cells sorted from blood, taken in a trial of the OX40 agonist ivuxolimab. The TCR originated in an adult with an advanced solid tumor such as melanoma, head and neck, liver or kidney cancer. CDR3 sequence: CASSSGGGTYEQYF. As DNA, the CDR3 is TGTGCCAGTAGTTCTGGCGGGGGCACCTACGAGCAGTACTTC.